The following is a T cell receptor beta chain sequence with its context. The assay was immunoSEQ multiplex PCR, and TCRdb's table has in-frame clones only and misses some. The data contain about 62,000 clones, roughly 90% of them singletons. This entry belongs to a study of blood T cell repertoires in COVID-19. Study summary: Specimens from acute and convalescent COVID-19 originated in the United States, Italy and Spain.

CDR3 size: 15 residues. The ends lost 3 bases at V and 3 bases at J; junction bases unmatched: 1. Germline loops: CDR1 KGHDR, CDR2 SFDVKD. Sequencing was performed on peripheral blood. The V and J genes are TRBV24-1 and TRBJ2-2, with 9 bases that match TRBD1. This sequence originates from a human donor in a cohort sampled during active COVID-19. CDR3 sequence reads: CATSDGDRDTGELFF. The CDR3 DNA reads TGTGCCACCAGTGATGGGGACAGGGACACCGGGGAGCTGTTTTTT.